These 20 T cell receptor beta chains came from one sample sequenced in a study of shared clonotypes between healthy human individuals. Profiling relied on immunoSEQ multiplex PCR, and the TCRdb table lists in-frame clones only, not all of them. The sample includes about 110,000 clones, 55% to 80% of them seen just once. The material sequenced was memory CD8+ T cells sorted from blood. The subset here: CD45RO+ cells pooled with CCR7-negative TemRA cells. Receptors originate from a woman aged 25 to 39 in good health.

This clone was recorded once. This sequence joins TRBV5-2 and TRBJ1-2. TRBV5-2 is a pseudogene locus. The CDR3 contains 16 residues. The CDR3 here is CASKHGGVRKTYGYTF. CDR3 DNA sequence: TGTGCCAGCAAGCACGGCGGAGTACGAAAGACCTATGGCTACACCTTC.

The chain links TRBV28 to TRBJ2-7; TRBD1 matches 9 bases. CDR1 and CDR2 (germline): MDHEN, SYDVKM. The CDR3 has 18 residues. V shed 5 bases, J shed 0 bases, and the junction held 14 bases outside the gene matches. CDR3 sequence (DNA): TGTGCCAGCAGTCCCGGACAGGGGTCCCATTTGTTCTCCTACGAGCAGTACTTC. Amino acids: CASSPGQGSHLFSYEQYF.

This chain connects TRBV28 to TRBJ2-1, with a weak D call TRBD2 (7 bases). The CDR3 covers 16 residues. V lost 6 bases, J lost 0 bases, and 15 bases lay in between. Germline V gene lookup returns CDR1 MDHEN and CDR2 SYDVKM. The CDR3 nucleotides read TGTGCCAGCAGGGGCGGGGGCTCAAGCTCCTACAATGAGCAGTTCTTC. Amino acids: CASRGGGSSSYNEQFF.

V is TRBV29-1 and J is TRBJ1-2, with D tentatively TRBD1 (6 bases). Deletions cut 7 bases from V and 2 bases from J, with 14 bases between. This CDR3 spans 13 amino acids. CDR1 and CDR2 from the germline V gene are SQVTM and ANQGSEA. The CDR3, as DNA: TGCAGCGCGGAGGGGGTTTTCAACTATGGCTACACCTTC. It is translated as CSAEGVFNYGYTF.

The DNA of the CDR3 is TGTGCCAGCAGCGGTCCCGGGGAGCTGTTTTTT. Protein product: CASSGPGELFF. This chain uses TRBV2 with TRBJ2-2, with D hard to call. Germline CDR1 SNHLY, CDR2 FYNNEI. CDR3 length equals 11 residues. The ends were cut back, 6 bases at V and 6 bases at J, with 5 bases in the middle.

CDR3 DNA sequence: TGCGCCAGCAGCTTGGCGGCCGGCCCACAAGAGACCCAGTACTTC. Encoded protein: CASSLAAGPQETQYF. This sequence joins TRBV5-1 and TRBJ2-5; D remains unclear. The CDR3 consists of 15 residues. V was pared by 0 bases and J by 2 bases, with 11 bases between. The germline V gene has CDR1 SGHRS and CDR2 YFSETQ.

This chain uses TRBV5-3 with TRBJ2-7; 10 nucleotides match TRBD2. TRBV5-3 is an ORF for which the function is uncertain. This CDR3 region has 16 residues. The J segment lost 0 bases and the V segment lost 0 bases, leaving 3 bases of the junction unmatched. CDR3 sequence reads: CARSLGLAGGSYEQYF. CDR3 DNA sequence: TGTGCCAGAAGCTTGGGACTAGCGGGCGGCTCCTACGAGCAGTACTTC.

The chain couples TRBV6-6 to TRBJ2-7, with 7 bases identical to TRBD1. Germline V CDR1 and CDR2: MNHNY, SVGAGI (reference sequence). CDR3 length: 14 residues. V lost 2 bases and J lost 5; bases outside the gene matches: 6. The CDR3 DNA reads as TGTGCCAGCAGTTACCGGGACAGAGTTCACGAGCAGTACTTC. Translating it yields CASSYRDRVHEQYF.

This clone came up many times. DNA for the CDR3: TGTGCCAGCAGTGAAGCGCAGAGCGGAGGAAACACCATATATTTT. It specifies CASSEAQSGGNTIYF. The chain has TRBV6-1 and TRBJ1-3, with no clear D. CDR1 and CDR2 from the germline V gene are MNHNS and SASEGT. The CDR3 covers 15 residues. Trimming left V 0 bases short and J 4 bases short, with 10 bases between.

The rearrangement joins TRBV2 to TRBJ2-1; the match to TRBD2 covers 8 bases. Germline V gene lookup returns CDR1 SNHLY and CDR2 FYNNEI. V lost 4 bases and J lost 5; bases outside the gene matches: 10. The CDR3 contains 16 residues. The CDR3 region has the DNA TGTGCCAGCAGTGCGGTCGGGGGGGGCCGGAACAATGAGCAGTTCTTC. This codes for CASSAVGGGRNNEQFF.

This clone was seen once. This chain joins TRBV2 and TRBJ2-7, with TRBD2 matching 7 bases. CDR1 is SNHLY, CDR2 FYNNEI, per germline. The CDR3 is 15 amino acids. The ends lost 6 bases at V and 2 bases at J; junction bases unmatched: 10. CDR3 residues: CASRSNSGTAYEQYF. CDR3 bases: TGTGCCAGCAGATCTAACAGCGGGACGGCCTACGAGCAGTACTTC.

The J gene is TRBJ2-7, the V gene TRBV4-1, with 11 bases aligning to TRBD2. The CDR3 has 16 amino acids. V was clipped by 3 bases and J by 3 bases; unmatched bases: 7. Germline loops: CDR1 MGHRA, CDR2 YSYEKL. The CDR3 coding sequence is TGCGCCAGCAGCCAGGGACTAGCGGAGAGGGGCTACGAGCAGTACTTC. It codes for CASSQGLAERGYEQYF.

V usage is TRBV19 and J usage is TRBJ2-7; maybe TRBD2 (5 bases). The CDR3 is made up of 16 amino acids. CDR1 and CDR2 from the germline V gene are LNHDA and SQIVND (reference sequence). V lost 4 bases to trimming and J lost 4 bases, with 20 bases between them. The CDR3 bases are TGTGCCAGTAGTAGGACTCCAAGCCCCGTCCTTTACGAGCAGTACTTC. This translates into CASSRTPSPVLYEQYF.

V and J are TRBV9 and TRBJ2-7; D possibly corresponds to TRBD2 (6 bases). Germline V lookup: CDR1 SGDLS, CDR2 YYNGEE. The CDR3 consists of 14 residues. Trimming took 0 bases from V and 5 from J, leaving 12 bases between them. CDR3 nucleotide sequence: TGTGCCAGCAGCGTAGGCGGGGCTAGCGACGAGCAGTACTTC. Its translation: CASSVGGASDEQYF.

The chain employs TRBV27 and TRBJ2-7, with 13 bases lining up with TRBD2. V was pared by 5 bases and J by 7 bases, with 8 bases of the junction left unmatched. The CDR3 is 15 residues long. The V gene's germline CDR1 is MNHEY and CDR2 SMNVEV (reference sequence). The CDR3 reads CASSVGTSGIKEQYF. CDR3 nucleotide sequence: TGTGCCAGCAGTGTCGGGACTAGCGGGATAAAAGAGCAGTACTTC.

Written as DNA, the CDR3 is TGCAGCGTTGGGACTAGCGGGACACGGACCGGGGAGCTGTTTTTT. Protein product: CSVGTSGTRTGELFF. The chain employs TRBV29-1 and TRBJ2-2, with TRBD2 matching 12 bases. V shed 4 bases, J shed 5 bases, and the junction held 5 bases outside the gene matches. Germline loops: CDR1 SQVTM, CDR2 ANQGSEA. CDR3 length: 15 amino acids.

The chain couples TRBV29-1 to TRBJ2-1; 15 bases are shared with TRBD2. The length of the CDR3 is 16 residues. The germline V gene has CDR1 SQVTM and CDR2 ANQGSEA. Trimming cost V 4 bases and J 2 bases; bases outside gene matches: 3. CDR3 in DNA: TGCAGCGTTGGGACTAGCGGGAGGGCCCCCTACAATGAGCAGTTCTTC. Translated: CSVGTSGRAPYNEQFF.

This clone was observed a few times. The rearrangement joins TRBV9 to TRBJ2-1, with D perhaps TRBD1 or TRBD2 (5 bases each). The V end lost 3 bases, the J end lost 10 bases, and 8 bases lay between the germline ends. CDR3 length: 11 residues. Germline CDR1 reads SGDLS; CDR2 reads YYNGEE. CDR3 coding DNA: TGTGCCAGCAGCGCCCGGGACGAGCAGTTCTTC. This sequence encodes CASSARDEQFF. Full variable domain (rest looked up from reference TRBV9 and TRBJ2-1): DSGVTQTPKHLITATGQRVTLRCSPRSGDLSVYWYQQSLDQGLQFLIQYYNGEERAKGNILERFSAQQFPDLHSELNLSSLELGDSALYFCASSARDEQFFGPGTRLTVL.

The chain uses TRBV5-6 and TRBJ2-1; D gene ambiguous. Germline assignment: CDR1 SGHDT and CDR2 YYEEEE. The CDR3 is 16 residues long. Trimming stripped 0 bases from V and 0 bases from J, with 10 bases between. The CDR3 DNA is TGTGCCAGCAGCTTGGGAATGGGAAACTCCTACAATGAGCAGTTCTTC. Encoded protein: CASSLGMGNSYNEQFF.

In its sample, this clone was seen many times. The rearrangement uses TRBV30 and TRBJ1-2; D is possibly TRBD1 (6 bases). CDR3 size: 13 residues. With 4 bases removed from V and 2 bases from J, the gap between germline ends came to 11 bases. Germline assignment: CDR1 GTSNPN and CDR2 SVGIG (reference sequence). CDR3 residues: CAWKRTENYGYTF. The DNA of the CDR3 is TGTGCCTGGAAACGGACAGAGAACTATGGCTACACCTTC.